What follows are 10 T cell receptor beta chains derived from one specimen sequenced in a study of response to subunit inactivated influenza vaccine. TCRdb used MiXCR to reprocess the RT-PCR reads, holding one entry per CDR3 protein. The profile shows 500,000 to 600,000 distinct CDR3 sequences, 10% to 15% of them singletons. The input for sequencing was PBMCs from blood, taken on the day of vaccination. These receptors originate from a man aged 45 to 65 who received an inactivated influenza vaccine.

This clonotype was detected once. This may be a read error: a much more frequent sequence differs by one nucleotide. This sequence joins TRBV6-2 or TRBV6-3 and TRBJ1-1; D not resolved. This CDR3 region has 12 residues. Germline V gives CDR1 MNHEY, CDR2 SVGEGT. Written as DNA, the CDR3 is TGTGCCAGCAGAATTGGAAACACTGAAGCTATCTTT. Translated, it gives CASRIGNTEAIF.

This clonotype has at least ten counts. The chain joins TRBV27 to TRBJ2-2; 8 nucleotides match TRBD2. CDR3 length: 16 residues. Germline lookup yields CDR1 MNHEY and CDR2 SMNVEV (reference sequence). J lost 1 base, V lost 5 bases, and 6 bases had no gene match. This CDR3 reads CASSISGNLNTGELFF. Here the CDR3 DNA reads TGTGCCAGCAGTATTAGCGGGAACTTGAACACCGGGGAGCTGTTTTTT.

A word on this clonotype: Being one base from a much bigger clone, this may be a read error. This chain links TRBV4-2 with TRBJ2-1; weak D call: TRBD2 (5 bases). Trimming took 0 bases from V and 4 from J, leaving 16 bases between them. This CDR3 contains 17 residues. From germline, CDR1 is LGHNA and CDR2 YNFKEQ. CDR3 nucleotides: TGTGCCAGCAGCCAAGAAACGGTGAGGGATATTTACAATGAGCAGTTCTTC. This sequence encodes CASSQETVRDIYNEQFF.

This rearrangement joins TRBV20-1 to TRBJ1-5; tentatively, D is TRBD1 (5 bases). Germline lookup yields CDR1 DFQATT and CDR2 SNEGSKA (reference sequence). This CDR3 spans 14 amino acids. Trimming cost V 5 bases and J 0 bases, with 11 bases left between them. The CDR3 protein is CSAGAGASNQPQHF. CDR3 nucleotide sequence: TGCAGTGCTGGGGCTGGGGCTAGCAATCAGCCCCAGCATTTT.

There are a few counts of this clonotype. V and J are TRBV20-1 and TRBJ2-2; 10 bases align to TRBD2. The length of the CDR3 is 16 residues. Trimming removed 0 bases from V and 8 bases from J; junction bases left unmatched: 9. Germline CDR1 is DFQATT and CDR2 is SNEGSKA (reference sequence). CDR3 protein: CSARDPALAGVGELFF. The CDR3 DNA follows: TGCAGTGCTAGAGATCCGGCGCTAGCGGGAGTGGGGGAGCTGTTTTTT.

The chain recombines TRBV18 with TRBJ2-7, with no clear D. Germline V gene data show CDR1 as KGHSH and CDR2 as LQKENI. The CDR3 extends over 14 amino acids. V was pared by 6 bases and J by 0 bases, with 12 bases between. The DNA for the CDR3 is TGTGCCAGCTCCTTACGATGGGGCTCCTACGAGCAGTACTTC. Protein product: CASSLRWGSYEQYF. The full variable domain, in which reference TRBV18 and TRBJ2-7 provide the parts outside the CDR3, is NAGVMQNPRHLVRRRGQEARLRCSPMKGHSHVYWYRQLPEEGLKFMVYLQKENIIDESGMPKERFSAEFPKEGPSILRIQQVVRGDSAAYFCASSLRWGSYEQYFGPGTRLTVT.

The table lists this clonotype with a few counts. CDR3 loop: CSATGGGQETQYF. The CDR3 DNA reads as TGCAGTGCTACAGGGGGCGGGCAAGAGACCCAGTACTTC. J is TRBJ2-5 and V is TRBV20-1, with TRBD1 matching over 8 bases. Trimming removed 4 bases from V and 2 bases from J; junction bases left unmatched: 3. Germline V gene sequence: CDR1 DFQATT, CDR2 SNEGSKA (reference sequence). The CDR3 runs 13 residues.

At least ten counts were recorded for this clonotype. The chain couples TRBV7-9 to TRBJ2-1, with D tentatively TRBD2 (6 bases). The V gene's germline CDR1 is SEHNR and CDR2 FQNEAQ (reference sequence). This CDR3 comprises 12 residues. V shed 5 bases and J shed 9 bases, with 11 bases lying between them. The CDR3 is CASSPTSFEQFF. CDR3 DNA sequence: TGTGCCAGCAGCCCAACTAGCTTTGAGCAGTTCTTC.

This clonotype was counted only a few times. V gene TRBV3-1 combines with J gene TRBJ2-5, with a tentative D call TRBD2 (5 bases). Germline-derived CDR1 and CDR2 are LGHDT and YNNKEL (reference sequence). Deletions cut 5 bases from V and 5 bases from J, with 15 bases between. This CDR3 has 14 residues. Here the CDR3 reads CASSSPGYVETQYF. The CDR3 DNA is TGTGCCAGCAGCTCCCCGGGATATGTGGAGACCCAGTACTTC.

This clonotype was counted at least ten times. The chain recombines TRBV20-1 with TRBJ2-7, with D possibly being TRBD1 (6 bases). The V gene's germline CDR1 is DFQATT and CDR2 SNEGSKA (reference sequence). The V and J ends lost 0 bases and 4 bases respectively, with 16 bases between them. This CDR3 has 15 amino acids. The CDR3 DNA follows: TGCAGTGCTAGAGATCTCGCAGGGGTCTTTTACGAGCAGTACTTC. Protein sequence: CSARDLAGVFYEQYF.